Presented here are 19 T cell receptor beta chains from one specimen sequenced in a study of blood T cell repertoires in COVID-19. Profiled with immunoSEQ multiplex PCR; TCRdb holds only in-frame clones, not every one. The data contain fewer than 80,000 clones, around 89% of them singletons. The specimen was peripheral blood. Every receptor here comes from a human donor in a cohort sampled during active COVID-19.

The J gene is TRBJ2-7, the V gene TRBV6-6; a weak D match, TRBD1 (6 bases). CDR1 is MNHNY, CDR2 SVGAGI, per germline (reference sequence). The CDR3 covers 15 residues. Trimming stripped 2 bases from V and 3 bases from J, with 14 bases between. The CDR3 DNA is TGTGCCAGCAGTTACCCGAGTAAGGGGGACTACGAGCAGTACTTC. Encoded protein: CASSYPSKGDYEQYF.

V gene TRBV9 combines with J gene TRBJ1-1; TRBD1 agrees at 7 bases. CDR1 is SGDLS and CDR2 is YYNGEE in the germline V gene. V dropped 0 bases and J dropped 3; count of bases not matched to a gene: 8. This CDR3 spans 16 amino acids. CDR3 region: CASSVGLPTGHTEAFF. CDR3 DNA: TGTGCCAGCAGCGTAGGACTACCGACAGGGCACACTGAAGCTTTCTTT.

The V and J genes are TRBV5-4 and TRBJ2-6; no firm D call. The CDR3 contains 16 residues. The V and J ends lost 0 bases and 0 bases respectively, with 7 bases between them. Germline-derived CDR1 and CDR2 are SGHNT and YYREEE (reference sequence). CDR3 coding DNA: TGTGCCAGCAGCTTGGAACCGAGCTCTGGGGCCAACGTCCTGACTTTC. It specifies CASSLEPSSGANVLTF.

The chain employs TRBV28 and TRBJ1-2; D not certain. Trimming took 5 bases from V and 5 from J, leaving 12 bases between them. CDR3 size: 13 residues. Germline CDR1 and CDR2: MDHEN and SYDVKM. The CDR3 coding sequence is TGTGCCAGCAGTCCTCCCCTCGGGTATGGCTACACCTTC. It translates to CASSPPLGYGYTF.

This clone turned up a few times. This chain links TRBV11-2 with TRBJ2-7; 11 positions agree with TRBD2. This CDR3 has 15 residues. V lost 5 bases to trimming and J lost 2 bases; unmatched junction nucleotides: 5. Per the germline V gene, CDR1 is SGHAT and CDR2 is FQNNGV. The CDR3 region is CASSPRTSGPYEQYF. In nucleotides, the CDR3 is TGTGCCAGCAGCCCCCGGACTAGCGGGCCCTACGAGCAGTACTTC.

The V call is TRBV27, the J call TRBJ2-1, with D possibly matching TRBD1 (6 bases). The germline V gene encodes CDR1 MNHEY and CDR2 SMNVEV (reference sequence). The CDR3 has 15 residues. Trimming left V 5 bases short and J 4 bases short, with 15 bases between. This CDR3 reads CASSVAGAPYNEQFF. The CDR3 DNA is TGTGCCAGCAGTGTGGCAGGGGCCCCGTACAATGAGCAGTTCTTC.

The chain recombines TRBV2 with TRBJ1-4; D gene unclear. Trimming removed 7 bases at V and 0 bases at J, with 12 bases between. This CDR3 is built from 15 residues. Per germline, CDR1 SNHLY and CDR2 FYNNEI. For the CDR3, the DNA is TGTGCCAGCAAGACTCCGTACTCAACTAATGAAAAACTGTTTTTT. It codes for CASKTPYSTNEKLFF.

The gene calls are TRBV7-2 and TRBJ1-5; no definite D call. CDR3 size: 17 residues. V was pared by 0 bases and J by 2 bases, with 14 bases between. CDR1 and CDR2 (germline): SGHTA, FQGNSA. CDR3 region: CASSLARVRGGNQPQHF. CDR3 nucleotide sequence: TGTGCCAGCAGCTTAGCGCGGGTTCGGGGTGGCAATCAGCCCCAGCATTTT.

In its sample, this clone was seen once. J is TRBJ1-1 and V is TRBV12-3 or TRBV12-4; D is unresolved. Trimming left V 3 bases short and J 7 bases short, with 12 bases between. CDR3 length equals 13 residues. The CDR3 sequence is CASSFFRVDEAFF. CDR3 sequence (DNA): TGTGCCAGCAGTTTTTTCCGGGTGGATGAAGCTTTCTTT.

The chain combines TRBV7-8 with TRBJ2-5; TRBD2 matches 7 bases. The germline V gene encodes CDR1 SGHVS and CDR2 FQNEAQ. This CDR3 region has 16 residues. The V and J ends lost 4 bases and 5 bases, in that order; junction bases with no gene match: 13. The CDR3 bases are TGTGCCAGCAGCTCCCTAGCTGCGGGAGTTGGTGAGACCCAGTACTTC. Its translation is CASSSLAAGVGETQYF.

The chain has TRBV9 and TRBJ2-5; 10 nucleotides agree with TRBD2. The CDR3 is made up of 16 amino acids. V was clipped by 2 bases and J by 1 base; unmatched bases: 5. Germline values: CDR1 SGDLS, CDR2 YYNGEE. The chain's CDR3 is CASSVALAGAQETQYF. The CDR3 DNA sequence: TGTGCCAGCAGCGTCGCCCTAGCGGGAGCCCAAGAGACCCAGTACTTC. The whole variable domain, remainder taken from reference TRBV9 and TRBJ2-5, is DSGVTQTPKHLITATGQRVTLRCSPRSGDLSVYWYQQSLDQGLQFLIQYYNGEERAKGNILERFSAQQFPDLHSELNLSSLELGDSALYFCASSVALAGAQETQYFGPGTRLLVL.

This chain uses TRBV5-8 with TRBJ2-5; 7 bases map to TRBD1. The J segment lost 1 base and the V segment lost 8 bases, leaving 5 bases of the junction unmatched. This CDR3 contains 13 residues. Germline V gene sequence: CDR1 SGHTS, CDR2 YDEGEE. CDR3 region: CASHYRGQETQYF. In DNA, the CDR3 is TGTGCCAGTCATTACAGGGGCCAAGAGACCCAGTACTTC. Full variable domain (outside the CDR3, taken from reference TRBV5-8 and TRBJ2-5): EAGVTQSPTHLIKTRGQQATLRCSPISGHTSVYWYQQALGLGLQFLLWYDEGEERNRGNFPPRFSGRQFPNYSSELNVNALELEDSALYLCASHYRGQETQYFGPGTRLLVL.

The chain employs TRBV7-9 and TRBJ1-6; 8 bases line up with TRBD1. The CDR3 is made up of 14 amino acids. Germline assignment: CDR1 SEHNR and CDR2 FQNEAQ (reference sequence). V was clipped by 6 bases and J by 7 bases; unmatched bases: 5. This chain's CDR3 is CASRAGGSNSPLHF. CDR3 DNA: TGTGCCAGCAGAGCAGGGGGCTCAAATTCACCCCTCCACTTT.

The genes are TRBV7-2 and TRBJ2-5, with 13 bases identical to TRBD2. V lost 2 bases to trimming and J lost 4 bases; unmatched junction nucleotides: 7. There are 17 residues in the CDR3. The germline CDR1 and CDR2 sequences are SGHTA and FQGNSA. As DNA, the CDR3 is TGTGCCAGCAGCTTACGTTGGACTAGCGGGAGCCCAGAGACCCAGTACTTC. Translation: CASSLRWTSGSPETQYF.

The chain recombines TRBV6-6 with TRBJ1-5; perhaps TRBD1 as D (6 bases). The germline CDR1 and CDR2 sequences are MNHNY and SVGAGI (reference sequence). This CDR3 is 16 amino acids long. V lost 10 bases and J lost 0, with 19 bases in between. The CDR3 nucleotides are TGTGCCATCAAAGACGTGGCAGGGGATAGCAATCAGCCCCAGCATTTT. Its protein is CAIKDVAGDSNQPQHF.

The chain employs TRBV5-1 and TRBJ2-7; TRBD1 matches 11 bases. Losses at the gene ends were 2 bases for V and 3 bases for J; bases not matched to a gene: 4. The CDR3 contains 15 residues. The germline V gene encodes CDR1 SGHRS and CDR2 YFSETQ. CDR3 residues: CASSFEGTGGYEQYF. CDR3 in DNA: TGCGCCAGCAGCTTTGAGGGGACAGGGGGCTACGAGCAGTACTTC. Full variable domain (rest looked up from reference TRBV5-1 and TRBJ2-7): KAGVTQTPRYLIKTRGQQVTLSCSPISGHRSVSWYQQTPGQGLQFLFEYFSETQRNKGNFPGRFSGRQFSNSRSEMNVSTLELGDSALYLCASSFEGTGGYEQYFGPGTRLTVT.

This clone appeared a few times. The rearrangement uses TRBV5-1 and TRBJ2-3, with 8 bases matching TRBD2. The junction had 9 bases not matched to a gene; V was cut back by 4 bases and J by 2 bases. The CDR3 length is 16 residues. Germline V gene data show CDR1 as SGHRS and CDR2 as YFSETQ. The CDR3 region has the DNA TGCGCCAGCAGCCCAACGGGGGGGCTTCTCACAGATACGCAGTATTTT. Amino acids: CASSPTGGLLTDTQYF.

The gene calls are TRBV9 and TRBJ1-1; D remains ambiguous. The CDR3 extends over 16 amino acids. The ends were cut back, 1 base at V and 0 bases at J, with 13 bases in the middle. Looked up from germline, CDR1 is SGDLS and CDR2 is YYNGEE. The CDR3 loop reads CASSVLPTDMNTEAFF. In nucleotides, the CDR3 is TGTGCCAGCAGCGTACTACCGACCGACATGAACACTGAAGCTTTCTTT.

The chain recombines TRBV7-2 with TRBJ2-7; 11 nucleotides line up with TRBD2. Germline CDR1 is SGHTA and CDR2 is FQGNSA. Trimming cost V 0 bases and J 3 bases; bases outside gene matches: 1. This CDR3 region has 15 residues. CDR3 region: CASSLASGGVYEQYF. The CDR3 DNA reads as TGTGCCAGCAGCTTAGCTAGCGGGGGGGTCTACGAGCAGTACTTC.